This T cell receptor (beta chain) was sequenced during a study of blood T cell repertoires in COVID-19. Study as a whole: Specimens from acute and convalescent COVID-19 originated in the United States, Italy and Spain. Sample material is recorded as cDNA or gDNA derived from T cells, B-cell-depleted T cells, or PBMCs.

Germline loops: CDR1 SEHNR, CDR2 FQNEAQ (reference sequence). V dropped 5 bases and J dropped 1 base, with 16 bases sitting between them. This CDR3 is built from 16 residues. As originally analysed: By means of reference gene primer amplification, nucleated cell counts were estimated. The protocol was immunoSEQ multiplex PCR, while the TCRdb copy is restricted to in-frame clones and leaves out a portion. The DNA was the basis for D and trimming; V, J and clone size are from that table. The data hold 160,000 or so clones, with 75% to 80% observed a single time. The sequencing input was peripheral blood. This clonotype was obtained from a woman aged 80 or over with acute or convalescent COVID-19. J is TRBJ2-3 and V is TRBV7-9, with D possibly matching TRBD2 (5 bases). This CDR3 reads CASSPSGFSGTDTQYF. CDR3 DNA: TGTGCCAGCAGCCCATCCGGTTTTAGCGGCACAGATACGCAGTATTTT.